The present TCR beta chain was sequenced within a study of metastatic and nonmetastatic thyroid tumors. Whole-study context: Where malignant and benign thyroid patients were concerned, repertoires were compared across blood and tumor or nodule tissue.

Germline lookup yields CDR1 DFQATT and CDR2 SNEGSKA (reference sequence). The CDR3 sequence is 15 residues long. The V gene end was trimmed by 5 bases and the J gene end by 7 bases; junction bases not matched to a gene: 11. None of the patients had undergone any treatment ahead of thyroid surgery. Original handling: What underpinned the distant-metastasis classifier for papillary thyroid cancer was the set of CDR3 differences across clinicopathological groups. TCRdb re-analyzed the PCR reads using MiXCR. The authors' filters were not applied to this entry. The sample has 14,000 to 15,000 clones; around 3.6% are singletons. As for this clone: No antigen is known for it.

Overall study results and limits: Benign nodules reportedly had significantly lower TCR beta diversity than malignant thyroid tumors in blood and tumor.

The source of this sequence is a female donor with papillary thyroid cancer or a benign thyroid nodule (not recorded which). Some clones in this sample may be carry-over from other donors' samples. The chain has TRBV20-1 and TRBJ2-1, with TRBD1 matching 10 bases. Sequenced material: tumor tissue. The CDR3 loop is CSALDRDRGRNEQFF. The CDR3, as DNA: TGCAGTGCTCTGGACCGGGACAGGGGCCGTAATGAGCAGTTCTTC.